The following is a T cell receptor (beta chain) sequence with its context. The antigen is unknown. Subjects aged 18 to 65 presented with newly diagnosed hyperthyroidism of less than 2 months' duration. Per the germline V gene, CDR1 is SNHLY and CDR2 is FYNNEI. Trimming took off 8 bases at V and 5 bases at J, with 22 bases between the two ends. This CDR3 has 16 residues. What was amplified from RNA transcripts were TCR beta CDR3 regions. First-round RT-PCR with HTBI primers amplified the TCR CDR3 region. MiXCR, applied by TCRdb to the multiplex PCR reads, yields one record per CDR3 protein. Of about 400,000 distinct CDR3 sequences listed, just under 15% were seen once; the top ten hold 32%. This entry belongs to a study of T cells in Graves' hyperthyroidism and ophthalmopathy. Study overall: Pretreatment peripheral blood was obtained at initial diagnosis.

Findings and limits, study-wide: A model built on 13 V-J features separated ophthalmopathy from stable hyperthyroidism. Also found in blood were most expanded thyroid clonotypes above 0.001.

This clonotype originated in a woman under 40 with Graves' hyperthyroidism. The chain employs TRBV2 and TRBJ1-5; maybe TRBD1 (6 bases). Sequencing used blood. The CDR3, as DNA: TGTGCCAGCGCAGCAGGGGCCCTAGGACGAGATCAGCCCCAGCATTTT. Its protein product is CASAAGALGRDQPQHF.